The 14 T cell receptor beta chains below all came from one sample that was sequenced in a study of blood T cell repertoires in COVID-19. The assay was immunoSEQ multiplex PCR, and TCRdb's table has in-frame clones only and misses some. This table holds approximately 100,000 clones, about nine tenths found once. Source material: peripheral blood. The receptors here all came from a man aged 45-65 years with acute or convalescent COVID-19.

The V and J genes are TRBV2 and TRBJ1-6; D call uncertain. The germline V gene encodes CDR1 SNHLY and CDR2 FYNNEI. Trimming cost V 1 base and J 0 bases, with 7 bases left between them. The CDR3 is 16 amino acids. The CDR3 DNA is TGTGCCAGCAGTGAAGGTACTTCCTCCTATAATTCACCCCTCCACTTT. Its translation is CASSEGTSSYNSPLHF. Filled out from reference TRBV2 and TRBJ1-6, the complete variable domain reads EPEVTQTPSHQVTQMGQEVILRCVPISNHLYFYWYRQILGQKVEFLVSFYNNEISEKSEIFDDQFSVERPDGSNFTLKIRSTKLEDSAMYFCASSEGTSSYNSPLHFGNGTRLTVT.

This chain connects TRBV6-2 or TRBV6-3 to TRBJ1-1; D gene ambiguous. The CDR3 runs 13 residues. The ends were cut back, 3 bases at V and 1 base at J, with 6 bases in the middle. Germline CDR1 reads MNHEY; CDR2 reads SVGEGT. The CDR3 protein is CASSYSWNTEAFF. CDR3 sequence (DNA): TGTGCCAGCAGTTATTCATGGAACACTGAAGCTTTCTTT.

J is TRBJ1-1 and V is TRBV7-8; D is possibly TRBD1 (6 bases). The CDR3 consists of 14 residues. Trimming took 4 bases from V and 1 from J, leaving 10 bases between them. CDR1 is SGHVS, CDR2 FQNEAQ, per germline. In nucleotides, the CDR3 is TGTGCCAGCAGCTCATTGACAGGGAACACTGAAGCTTTCTTT. Translating it yields CASSSLTGNTEAFF.

This clone was counted a single time. The chain carries TRBV18 and TRBJ1-1; no clear D. The CDR3 contains 13 residues. V lost 1 base, J lost 1 base, and 4 bases lay in between. Germline assignment: CDR1 KGHSH and CDR2 LQKENI. The CDR3 region is CASSPHKNTEAFF. The DNA for the CDR3 is TGTGCCAGCTCACCACACAAGAACACTGAAGCTTTCTTT.

V gene TRBV5-1 combines with J gene TRBJ2-3; 7 bases fit TRBD2. The germline CDR1 and CDR2 sequences are SGHRS and YFSETQ. The CDR3 totals 15 residues. V was pared by 0 bases and J by 0 bases, with 1 base of the junction left unmatched. The DNA of the CDR3 is TGCGCCAGCAGCTTGGTACTAGCGAGCACAGATACGCAGTATTTT. Its translation is CASSLVLASTDTQYF.

This clone has just one count. The chain joins TRBV10-3 to TRBJ2-1, with D tentatively TRBD2 (6 bases). V shed 6 bases and J shed 3 bases, with 12 bases lying between them. CDR3 length: 14 amino acids. CDR1 is ENHRY and CDR2 is SYGVKD in the germline V gene. As DNA, the CDR3 is TGTGCCATCAGCATCGCTAGCGACTACAATGAGCAGTTCTTC. Amino acid sequence: CAISIASDYNEQFF.

This clone was seen only once. The rearrangement links TRBV11-3 to TRBJ2-2; 9 nucleotides agree with TRBD2. CDR3 length: 15 residues. Germline CDR1 is SGHNT and CDR2 is YENEEA. The ends lost 5 bases at V and 4 bases at J; junction bases unmatched: 5. The chain's CDR3 is CASSPGLALTGELFF. CDR3 coding DNA: TGTGCCAGCAGCCCGGGACTAGCACTCACCGGGGAGCTGTTTTTT.

This clone was counted once. The chain combines TRBV10-1 with TRBJ1-4; 7 bases line up with TRBD1. Germline assignment: CDR1 WNHNN and CDR2 SYGVQD (reference sequence). CDR3 size: 15 residues. V was pared by 7 bases and J by 6 bases, with 11 bases of the junction left unmatched. The chain's CDR3 is CASNHRDRVDEKLFF. In DNA, the CDR3 is TGCGCCAGCAACCACCGGGACAGAGTCGATGAAAAACTGTTTTTT.

V usage is TRBV5-6 and J usage is TRBJ2-4; 9 positions agree with TRBD2. Losses at the gene ends were 0 bases for V and 12 bases for J; bases not matched to a gene: 1. Germline V lookup: CDR1 SGHDT, CDR2 YYEEEE. The length of the CDR3 is 12 residues. The CDR3 spells CASSLERGDQYF. In nucleotides, the CDR3 is TGTGCCAGCAGCTTGGAGCGGGGGGATCAGTACTTC.

The rearrangement joins TRBV5-1 to TRBJ1-1; no clear D. The V gene lost 6 bases and the J gene lost 6 bases, with 15 bases spanning the gap. This CDR3 contains 13 residues. Germline V lookup: CDR1 SGHRS, CDR2 YFSETQ. The DNA of the CDR3 is TGCGCCAGCACCACACACGGTGCGGCTGAAGCTTTCTTT. Translated, it gives CASTTHGAAEAFF.

The chain is built from TRBV2 and TRBJ2-3, with 7 bases matching TRBD2. The J segment lost 2 bases and the V segment lost 6 bases, leaving 2 bases of the junction unmatched. The CDR3 contains 13 residues. CDR1 SNHLY and CDR2 FYNNEI come from the germline V gene. CDR3 DNA: TGTGCCAGCAGGGGAGGGGACACAGATACGCAGTATTTT. Translating it yields CASRGGDTDTQYF.

This chain links TRBV13 with TRBJ2-7, with TRBD1 matching 9 bases. The J segment lost 2 bases and the V segment lost 5 bases, leaving 10 bases of the junction unmatched. From germline, CDR1 is PRHDT and CDR2 FYEKMQ (reference sequence). The CDR3 consists of 16 residues. Written as DNA, the CDR3 is TGTGCCAGCAGCCACCCGGGACAGGGCACCACCTACGAGCAGTACTTC. It is translated as CASSHPGQGTTYEQYF.

The chain is built from TRBV19 and TRBJ2-2; D may be TRBD2 (6 bases). Looked up from germline, CDR1 is LNHDA and CDR2 is SQIVND (reference sequence). CDR3 length: 14 residues. V was cut by 5 bases and J by 4 bases, with 11 bases left in between. CDR3 region: CASSPLGGTGELFF. In nucleotides, the CDR3 is TGTGCCAGTAGTCCCCTCGGGGGCACCGGGGAGCTGTTTTTT.

This chain links TRBV25-1 with TRBJ2-7; weak D call: TRBD1 (5 bases). Trimming shortened V by 2 bases and J by 0 bases, and 11 bases separated the two germline ends. The germline V gene has CDR1 MGHDK and CDR2 SYGVNS. The CDR3 is 15 amino acids. The DNA for the CDR3 is TGTGCCAGCAGTGAACGAGACAGACCCTCCTACGAGCAGTACTTC. Protein product: CASSERDRPSYEQYF.